This is a list of T cell receptor beta chains from one sample in a study of cytomegalovirus exposure and HLA in healthy donors. The table came from immunoSEQ multiplex PCR; TCRdb's copy has only in-frame clones and leaves some out. The clone table shows some 110,000 clones, with the ten largest holding approximately 1%. Input material: PBMCs. These receptors all stem from a man younger than 35 in good health and CMV-seronegative. The CDR3 runs from the conserved cysteine through the conserved F or W. The D gene is left open where the match is weak.

J: TRBJ2-1
D: -
V: TRBV9
CDR3: CASSVSSQSYNEQFF
DNA: TGTGCCAGCAGCGTGTCCTCGCAGTCCTACAATGAGCAGTTCTTC

J: TRBJ2-7
D: -
V: TRBV4-1
CDR3: CASSQVGGDKQYF
DNA: TGCGCCAGCAGCCAAGTCGGGGGAGATAAGCAGTACTTC

J: TRBJ2-2
D: TRBD1
V: TRBV7-3
CDR3: CASSSGQGASGELFF
DNA: TGTGCCAGCAGCTCCGGACAGGGGGCGTCCGGGGAGCTGTTTTTT

J: TRBJ2-7
D: -
V: TRBV30
CDR3: CAWSVLAEQYF
DNA: TGTGCCTGGAGTGTCTTGGCCGAGCAGTACTTC

J: TRBJ1-4
D: -
V: TRBV5-1
CDR3: CASSLVAGTFNEKLFF
DNA: TGCGCCAGCAGCTTGGTGGCCGGGACTTTTAATGAAAAACTGTTTTTT

J: TRBJ1-2
D: TRBD1
V: TRBV28
CDR3: CASSLDRGPELRGYTF
DNA: TGTGCCAGCAGTTTGGACAGGGGGCCGGAACTGCGGGGCTACACCTTC

J: TRBJ2-7
D: TRBD1
V: TRBV18
CDR3: CASSPGTGFGEQYF
DNA: TGTGCCAGCTCACCCGGGACAGGGTTCGGCGAGCAGTACTTC

J: TRBJ2-7
D: TRBD2
V: TRBV5-6
CDR3: CASSSTSGGAKWSYEQYF
DNA: TGTGCCAGCAGCTCGACTAGCGGGGGGGCGAAATGGTCCTACGAGCAGTACTTC

J: TRBJ1-2
D: -
V: TRBV9
CDR3: CASSPKSDTQWNYGYTF
DNA: TGTGCCAGCAGCCCCAAATCGGACACACAGTGGAACTATGGCTACACCTTC

J: TRBJ2-7
D: -
V: TRBV28
CDR3: CASTEAGRTYEQYF
DNA: TGTGCCAGCACCGAAGCGGGTCGAACCTACGAGCAGTACTTC

J: TRBJ2-7
D: TRBD1
V: TRBV29-1
CDR3: CSVTDRVAFSEQYF
DNA: TGCAGCGTGACCGACAGGGTGGCATTCAGCGAGCAGTACTTC

J: TRBJ2-7
D: TRBD2
V: TRBV25-1
CDR3: CASSGAGEWGVEQYF
DNA: TGTGCCAGCAGTGGGGCGGGGGAGTGGGGGGTTGAGCAGTACTTC

J: TRBJ1-5
D: TRBD1
V: TRBV5-6
CDR3: CASSRQGQYSNQPQHF
DNA: TGTGCCAGCAGCCGACAGGGACAGTATAGCAATCAGCCCCAGCATTTT

J: TRBJ2-7
D: -
V: TRBV28
CDR3: CASVKNPGHRYYEQYF
DNA: TGTGCCAGCGTCAAAAACCCGGGACACCGATACTACGAGCAGTACTTC

J: TRBJ2-5
D: TRBD2
V: TRBV9
CDR3: CASSVASGGQETQYF
DNA: TGTGCCAGCAGCGTAGCTTCGGGGGGCCAAGAGACCCAGTACTTC

J: TRBJ1-1
D: -
V: TRBV7-9
CDR3: CASRGPGQANTEAFF
DNA: TGTGCCAGCAGGGGGCCCGGGCAGGCGAACACTGAAGCTTTCTTT

J: TRBJ2-3
D: TRBD2
V: TRBV13
CDR3: CASSRKSPLAGALDTQYF
DNA: TGTGCCAGCAGCCGTAAGTCCCCACTAGCGGGAGCTCTCGATACGCAGTATTTT

J: TRBJ1-1
D: TRBD1
V: TRBV2
CDR3: CASSVQGADTEAFF
DNA: TGTGCCAGCAGTGTCCAGGGGGCTGACACTGAAGCTTTCTTT

J: TRBJ1-1
D: -
V: TRBV27
CDR3: CASSLYWRRRSLNTEAFF
DNA: TGTGCCAGCAGTTTATATTGGAGGAGAAGGAGTCTGAACACTGAAGCTTTCTTT

J: TRBJ1-2
D: TRBD1
V: TRBV19
CDR3: CASTPGQIYYGYTF
DNA: TGTGCCAGTACCCCGGGACAGATCTATTATGGCTACACCTTC

J: TRBJ1-5
D: TRBD1
V: TRBV6-1
CDR3: CASSDRGKAVSQHF
DNA: TGTGCCAGCAGTGACAGGGGGAAGGCCGTGTCCCAGCATTTT

J: TRBJ2-5
D: TRBD1
V: TRBV5-1
CDR3: CASSLTGGHFLETQYF
DNA: TGCGCCAGCAGCTTAACAGGGGGGCACTTTTTGGAGACCCAGTACTTC

J: TRBJ2-7
D: TRBD2
V: TRBV9
CDR3: CASGGGFGEQYF
DNA: TGTGCCTCCGGCGGGGGGTTTGGCGAGCAGTACTTC

J: TRBJ1-2
D: -
V: TRBV5-1
CDR3: CASSYGQHYGYTF
DNA: TGCGCCAGCAGCTATGGACAGCACTATGGCTACACCTTC

J: TRBJ1-2
D: TRBD1
V: TRBV19
CDR3: CASRTGQAVGDGYTF
DNA: TGTGCCAGTAGGACTGGACAGGCTGTTGGGGATGGCTACACCTTC

J: TRBJ2-3
D: -
V: TRBV7-9
CDR3: CASSFDRPPDTQYF
DNA: TGTGCCAGCAGCTTCGACAGACCCCCAGATACGCAGTATTTT

J: TRBJ2-2
D: -
V: TRBV11-2
CDR3: CASSLETWISVGTGELFF
DNA: TGTGCCAGCAGCTTAGAGACGTGGATTAGCGTGGGCACCGGGGAGCTGTTTTTT

J: TRBJ1-2
D: -
V: TRBV6-5
CDR3: CASSSGSGRRYGYTF
DNA: TGTGCCAGCAGTTCGGGGTCAGGCAGACGCTATGGCTACACCTTC

J: TRBJ1-5
D: -
V: TRBV4-1
CDR3: CASSQDLGNQPQHF
DNA: TGCGCCAGCAGCCAAGACCTAGGCAATCAGCCCCAGCATTTT

J: TRBJ1-2
D: -
V: TRBV7-3
CDR3: CASSLTGRTGGYTF
DNA: TGTGCCAGCAGCTTAACGGGGCGCACAGGGGGCTACACCTTC

J: TRBJ2-7
D: TRBD1
V: TRBV5-1
CDR3: CASSPGQGMVSYEQYF
DNA: TGCGCCAGCAGCCCAGGACAGGGGATGGTTTCTTACGAGCAGTACTTC

J: TRBJ2-2
D: TRBD2
V: TRBV19
CDR3: CASKELAGGWNTGELFF
DNA: TGTGCCAGTAAAGAACTAGCGGGGGGCTGGAACACCGGGGAGCTGTTTTTT

J: TRBJ1-5
D: -
V: TRBV19
CDR3: CASLAYEGASNQPQHF
DNA: TGTGCCAGCCTTGCTTACGAGGGCGCAAGCAATCAGCCCCAGCATTTT

J: TRBJ2-7
D: TRBD1
V: TRBV30
CDR3: CAWRDRGVEEQYF
DNA: TGTGCCTGGAGGGACAGGGGGGTGGAAGAGCAGTACTTC

J: TRBJ1-6
D: -
V: TRBV10-2
CDR3: CASSDAQGTSPLHF
DNA: TGCGCCAGCAGTGACGCACAGGGTACTTCACCCCTCCACTTT

J: TRBJ1-3
D: -
V: TRBV30
CDR3: CAWGAGTRNTIYF
DNA: TGTGCCTGGGGGGCTGGAACCCGAAACACCATATATTTT

J: TRBJ1-2
D: TRBD1
V: TRBV4-1
CDR3: CASSPLRDRVYGYTF
DNA: TGCGCCAGCAGCCCACTCCGGGACAGGGTCTATGGCTACACCTTC

J: TRBJ1-1
D: -
V: TRBV11-2
CDR3: CASSLGSGSEAFF
DNA: TGTGCCAGCAGCTTAGGTTCGGGATCTGAAGCTTTCTTT

J: TRBJ1-3
D: -
V: TRBV19
CDR3: CASSISPTGASGNTIYF
DNA: TGTGCCAGTAGTATCTCCCCGACCGGAGCGTCTGGAAACACCATATATTTT

J: TRBJ2-7
D: -
V: TRBV10-3
CDR3: CAISDPVKNSYEQYF
DNA: TGTGCCATCAGTGATCCAGTAAAGAACTCCTACGAGCAGTACTTC

J: TRBJ2-2
D: -
V: TRBV29-1
CDR3: CSVVVDTSYSGELFF
DNA: TGCAGCGTTGTTGTGGATACTAGCTATTCCGGGGAGCTGTTTTTT